These 18 T cell receptor beta chains originate from one sample sequenced in a study of beta chain features in type 1 diabetes (dated by TCRdb to the late 2010s). Results the study describes overall, beyond this receptor: Type 1 diabetes patients showed a moderate but significant shortening of TCRB CDR3 length in all four CD4+ subsets.

Receptor amplification or capture employed the immunoSEQ multiplex PCR assay. The entire isolated RNA was reverse transcribed using the High Capacity cDNA Reverse Transcription Kit, and thus expressed TCRB transcripts were sequenced. The clones in this table, taken by TCRdb from immuneACCESS, are in-frame only. Not every clone is retained; where verified, under half of the shortfall comes from an unresolved V gene, and the cause of the rest is unknown. This sample is represented by over 200,000 clones; under 13% of them were singletons. The biggest ten clones account for 0.017% of the sample. The antigens for these receptors are not known. The sequenced sample was naive CD4+ T cells from blood. The label giving this sample's cell subset or site can be read as: true naive CD4+ T cells. These receptors originate from a man aged 25 to 40 with type 1 diabetes.

The chain uses TRBV4-1 and TRBJ1-5, with D unresolved. This CDR3 contains 17 residues. V dropped 1 base and J dropped 3 bases, with 16 bases sitting between them. Germline V gene data show CDR1 as MGHRA and CDR2 as YSYEKL. CDR3 protein: CASSQGRAGLNNQPQHF. The DNA for the CDR3 is TGCGCCAGCAGCCAAGGCCGGGCGGGATTGAACAATCAGCCCCAGCATTTT.

The table lists this clone with a few counts. The V and J genes are TRBV9 and TRBJ2-3, with 9 bases aligning to TRBD2. The ends lost 4 bases at V and 5 bases at J; junction bases unmatched: 5. Germline CDR1 is SGDLS and CDR2 is YYNGEE. This CDR3 contains 14 residues. The CDR3 is CASSLLAGRDTQYF. CDR3 DNA: TGTGCCAGCAGCCTCCTAGCGGGGAGAGATACGCAGTATTTT. Supplemented by reference TRBV9 and TRBJ2-3, the full variable domain reads DSGVTQTPKHLITATGQRVTLRCSPRSGDLSVYWYQQSLDQGLQFLIQYYNGEERAKGNILERFSAQQFPDLHSELNLSSLELGDSALYFCASSLLAGRDTQYFGPGTRLTVL.

The chain has TRBV4-1 and TRBJ2-7; perhaps TRBD1 as D (5 bases). CDR1 and CDR2 (germline): MGHRA, YSYEKL. CDR3 length: 12 amino acids. Between the trimmed V and J ends, which lost 8 bases and 7 bases, there was a span of 15 bases. CDR3 sequence reads: CASGDRRLEQYF. The CDR3 region has the DNA TGCGCCAGCGGCGACAGACGTCTGGAGCAGTACTTC.

V gene TRBV2 combines with J gene TRBJ1-6; a possible D gene is TRBD1 (6 bases). Germline V gives CDR1 SNHLY, CDR2 FYNNEI. The CDR3 has 15 amino acids. Trimming took 8 bases from V and 8 from J, leaving 19 bases between them. The CDR3 is CASARGSSPYSPLHF. The CDR3 nucleotides are TGTGCCAGCGCGAGGGGGAGCTCCCCCTATTCACCCCTCCACTTT.

Only a few counts were recorded for this clone. The gene calls are TRBV7-9 and TRBJ2-3; a possible D gene is TRBD2 (7 bases). The CDR3 is made up of 14 amino acids. V gave up 5 bases and J gave up 5 bases, with 14 bases separating them. Per the germline V gene, CDR1 is SEHNR and CDR2 is FQNEAQ (reference sequence). CDR3 nucleotides: TGTGCCAGCAGCCGGGGGGCGGGGGAAGATACGCAGTATTTT. Translating it yields CASSRGAGEDTQYF.

This clone was seen only a few times. The genes are TRBV9 and TRBJ1-2; 7 bases match TRBD1. This CDR3 has 15 amino acids. J gave up 5 bases and V 0 bases, and 7 bases lay outside the gene matches. Germline V gene lookup returns CDR1 SGDLS and CDR2 YYNGEE. In nucleotides, the CDR3 is TGTGCCAGCAGCGTAGTCACTTCAGGGGGGTATGGCTACACCTTC. Amino acids: CASSVVTSGGYGYTF.

The chain employs TRBV4-2 and TRBJ1-1; D gene unclear. Germline loops: CDR1 LGHNA, CDR2 YNFKEQ. The V and J ends lost 2 bases and 3 bases respectively, with 7 bases between them. CDR3 length: 13 amino acids. CDR3 DNA sequence: TGTGCCAGCAGCCAACTTGAGTACACTGAAGCTTTCTTT. This codes for CASSQLEYTEAFF.

This clone was seen a few times. The chain has TRBV18 and TRBJ1-2, with D unresolved. The CDR3 consists of 12 residues. The germline CDR1 and CDR2 sequences are KGHSH and LQKENI. V lost 3 bases, J lost 4 bases, and 6 bases lay in between. Here the CDR3 reads CASSPNGYGYTF. CDR3 coding DNA: TGTGCCAGCTCACCTAACGGCTATGGCTACACCTTC.

The CDR3 loop reads CASSRDSQGKLFF. As DNA, the CDR3 is TGTGCCAGCAGTCGGGACAGCCAAGGGAAACTGTTTTTT. The chain couples TRBV7-2 to TRBJ1-4, with 7 bases that match TRBD1. Germline CDR1 reads SGHTA; CDR2 reads FQGNSA. V shed 6 bases, J shed 11 bases, and the junction held 9 bases outside the gene matches. The CDR3 loop spans 13 amino acids.

The chain uses TRBV2 and TRBJ2-2, with D maybe TRBD1 (5 bases). V lost 6 bases, J lost 3 bases, and 5 bases lay in between. The CDR3 spans 12 residues. Germline CDR1 SNHLY, CDR2 FYNNEI. CDR3 in amino acids: CASSRDTGELFF. The DNA for the CDR3 is TGTGCCAGCAGCAGGGACACCGGGGAGCTGTTTTTT. The full variable domain, with the rest looked up from reference TRBV2 and TRBJ2-2, is EPEVTQTPSHQVTQMGQEVILRCVPISNHLYFYWYRQILGQKVEFLVSFYNNEISEKSEIFDDQFSVERPDGSNFTLKIRSTKLEDSAMYFCASSRDTGELFFGEGSRLTVL.

The V gene is TRBV19, the J gene TRBJ2-7, with D perhaps TRBD1 (6 bases). The CDR3 totals 14 residues. Germline CDR1 reads LNHDA; CDR2 reads SQIVND (reference sequence). The germline V and J ends were trimmed by 3 bases and 2 bases, with 11 bases remaining between them. CDR3 bases: TGTGCCAGTAGTATGGCAGGGGTGGCCTACGAGCAGTACTTC. Translated, it gives CASSMAGVAYEQYF.

This rearrangement joins TRBV2 to TRBJ1-1, with TRBD1 identical over 11 bases. Germline V CDR1 and CDR2: SNHLY, FYNNEI. J was trimmed by 4 bases and V by 5 bases; bases with no gene match: 12. The CDR3 extends over 17 amino acids. The CDR3 region has the DNA TGTGCCAGCAGTTTCTACCCCGGGACAGGGGGTTCCACTGAAGCTTTCTTT. Its protein is CASSFYPGTGGSTEAFF.

V usage is TRBV4-3 and J usage is TRBJ2-1; perhaps TRBD2 as D (7 bases). The CDR3 is 17 amino acids. V lost 0 bases to trimming and J lost 8 bases, with 20 bases between them. Germline CDR1 and CDR2: LGHNA and YSLEER. The CDR3 DNA reads as TGCGCCAGCAGCCAAGAGGAGGGGGGGGATACTTGGGATGAGCAGTTCTTC. Translating it yields CASSQEEGGDTWDEQFF.

This clone was detected a few times. The chain links TRBV6-1 to TRBJ2-7; 9 positions match TRBD1. J lost 3 bases, V lost 1 base, and 4 bases had no gene match. Germline loops: CDR1 MNHNS, CDR2 SASEGT. This CDR3 has 15 amino acids. The CDR3 spells CASSEGTGEYYEQYF. In DNA form, the CDR3 reads TGTGCCAGCAGTGAAGGGACAGGGGAGTACTACGAGCAGTACTTC.

J is TRBJ1-4 and V is TRBV5-4, with 11 bases fitting TRBD1. After removal of 4 bases from V and 7 bases from J, the junction contained 3 bases not matched to a gene. Looked up from germline, CDR1 is SGHNT and CDR2 is YYREEE (reference sequence). The CDR3 covers 14 residues. The chain's CDR3 is CASSRDRGSEKLFF. CDR3 coding DNA: TGTGCCAGCAGCCGGGACAGGGGGAGTGAAAAACTGTTTTTT.

This clone was seen more than once but under ten times. The chain employs TRBV7-9 and TRBJ2-5; D call uncertain. This CDR3 region has 12 residues. V dropped 0 bases and J dropped 5 bases, with 4 bases sitting between them. Germline values: CDR1 SEHNR, CDR2 FQNEAQ (reference sequence). The CDR3 nucleotides are TGTGCCAGCAGCTTAGCGAGGGAGACCCAGTACTTC. This translates into CASSLARETQYF.

This chain connects TRBV28 to TRBJ2-1; TRBD2 aligns across 8 bases. The CDR3 is 17 amino acids. Germline V gene sequence: CDR1 MDHEN, CDR2 SYDVKM. The trim removed 5 bases at V and 0 bases at J, leaving 9 bases unmatched. The CDR3, as DNA: TGTGCCAGCAGTCCCCCAGGCGGGGGGAACTCCTACAATGAGCAGTTCTTC. Translated: CASSPPGGGNSYNEQFF.

This clone has a handful of counts. This rearrangement joins TRBV4-3 to TRBJ2-2, with 8 bases lining up with TRBD1. This CDR3 has 18 amino acids. The V segment lost 0 bases and the J segment 6 bases; nucleotides outside the gene matches: 12. Germline V lookup: CDR1 LGHNA, CDR2 YSLEER. CDR3 in amino acids: CASSQEPPRDRTPGELFF. The CDR3 DNA sequence: TGCGCCAGCAGCCAAGAGCCCCCGAGGGACAGGACCCCCGGGGAGCTGTTTTTT.